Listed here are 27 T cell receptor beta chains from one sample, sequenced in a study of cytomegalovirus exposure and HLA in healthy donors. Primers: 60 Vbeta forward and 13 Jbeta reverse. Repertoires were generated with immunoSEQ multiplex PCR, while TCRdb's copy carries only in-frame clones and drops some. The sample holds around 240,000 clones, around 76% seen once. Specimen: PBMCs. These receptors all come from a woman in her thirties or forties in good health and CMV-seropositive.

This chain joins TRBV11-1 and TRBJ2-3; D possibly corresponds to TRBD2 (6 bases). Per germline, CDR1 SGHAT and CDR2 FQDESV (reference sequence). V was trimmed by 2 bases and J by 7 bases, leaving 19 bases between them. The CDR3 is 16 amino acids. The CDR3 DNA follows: TGTGCCAGCAGCTTACTTGGGACCCTGGGAGGAAATACGCAGTATTTT. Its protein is CASSLLGTLGGNTQYF.

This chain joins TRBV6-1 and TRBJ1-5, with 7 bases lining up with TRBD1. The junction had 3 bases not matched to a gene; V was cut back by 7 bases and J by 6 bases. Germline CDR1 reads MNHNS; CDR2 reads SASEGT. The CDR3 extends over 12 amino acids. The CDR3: CASTGQAQPQHF. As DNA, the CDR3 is TGTGCCAGCACCGGACAGGCTCAGCCCCAGCATTTT.

CDR3 nucleotide sequence: TGCGCCAGCAGCCACCTCAGGGGACAGAACTATGGCTACACCTTC. This codes for CASSHLRGQNYGYTF. This sequence joins TRBV4-1 and TRBJ1-2, with 7 bases lining up with TRBD1. The CDR3 has 15 residues. From germline, CDR1 is MGHRA and CDR2 YSYEKL. V shed 3 bases, J shed 2 bases, and the junction held 6 bases outside the gene matches.

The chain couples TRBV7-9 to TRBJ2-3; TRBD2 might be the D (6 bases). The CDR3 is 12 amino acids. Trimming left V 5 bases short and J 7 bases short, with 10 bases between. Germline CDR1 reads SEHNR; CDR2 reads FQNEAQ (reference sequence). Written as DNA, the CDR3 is TGTGCCAGCAGCCCGACTAGTTATACGCAGTATTTT. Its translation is CASSPTSYTQYF.

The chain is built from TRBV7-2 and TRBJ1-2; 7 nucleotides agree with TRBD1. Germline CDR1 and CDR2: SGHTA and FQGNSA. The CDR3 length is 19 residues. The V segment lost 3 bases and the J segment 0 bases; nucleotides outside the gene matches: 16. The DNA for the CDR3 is TGTGCCAGCAGCTTCCCCAGACTAACCGGGACAGCCACTAACTATGGCTACACCTTC. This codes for CASSFPRLTGTATNYGYTF.

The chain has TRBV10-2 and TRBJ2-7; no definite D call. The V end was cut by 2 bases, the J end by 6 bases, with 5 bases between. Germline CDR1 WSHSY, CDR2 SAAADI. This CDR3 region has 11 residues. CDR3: CASSERIEQYF. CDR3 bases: TGCGCCAGCAGTGAGCGTATCGAGCAGTACTTC.

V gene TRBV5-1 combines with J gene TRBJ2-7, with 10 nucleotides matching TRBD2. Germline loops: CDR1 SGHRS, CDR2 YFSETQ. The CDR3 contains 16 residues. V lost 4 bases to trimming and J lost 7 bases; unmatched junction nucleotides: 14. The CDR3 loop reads CASSAPTSGLTSEQYF. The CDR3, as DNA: TGCGCCAGCAGCGCCCCGACTAGCGGGCTGACGTCGGAGCAGTACTTC.

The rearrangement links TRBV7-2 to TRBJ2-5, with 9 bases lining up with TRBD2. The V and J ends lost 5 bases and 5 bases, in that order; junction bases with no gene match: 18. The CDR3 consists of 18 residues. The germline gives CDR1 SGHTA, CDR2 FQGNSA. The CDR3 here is CASSVGGLAGSTGETQYF. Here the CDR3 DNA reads TGTGCCAGCAGCGTCGGAGGGCTAGCGGGGTCCACAGGGGAGACCCAGTACTTC.

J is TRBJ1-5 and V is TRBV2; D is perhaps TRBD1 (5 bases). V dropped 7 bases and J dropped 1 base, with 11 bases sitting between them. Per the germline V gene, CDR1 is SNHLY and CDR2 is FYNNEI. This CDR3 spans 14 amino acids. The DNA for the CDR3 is TGTGCCAGCACCCGAGACAGAAGCAATCAGCCCCAGCATTTT. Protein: CASTRDRSNQPQHF. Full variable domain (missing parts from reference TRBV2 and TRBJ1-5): EPEVTQTPSHQVTQMGQEVILRCVPISNHLYFYWYRQILGQKVEFLVSFYNNEISEKSEIFDDQFSVERPDGSNFTLKIRSTKLEDSAMYFCASTRDRSNQPQHFGDGTRLSIL.

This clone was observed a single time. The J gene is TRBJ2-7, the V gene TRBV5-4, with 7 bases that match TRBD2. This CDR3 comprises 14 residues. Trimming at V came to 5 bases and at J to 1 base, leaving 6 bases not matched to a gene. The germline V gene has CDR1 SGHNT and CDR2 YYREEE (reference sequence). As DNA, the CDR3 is TGTGCCAGCAGGAACCTAGCGGCTTCCTACGAGCAGTACTTC. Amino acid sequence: CASRNLAASYEQYF.

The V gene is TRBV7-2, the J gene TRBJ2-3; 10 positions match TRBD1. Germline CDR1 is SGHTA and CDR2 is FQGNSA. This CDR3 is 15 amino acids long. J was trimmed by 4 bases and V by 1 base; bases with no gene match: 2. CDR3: CASSLGGQGADTQYF. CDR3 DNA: TGTGCCAGCAGCTTAGGAGGACAGGGGGCAGATACGCAGTATTTT.

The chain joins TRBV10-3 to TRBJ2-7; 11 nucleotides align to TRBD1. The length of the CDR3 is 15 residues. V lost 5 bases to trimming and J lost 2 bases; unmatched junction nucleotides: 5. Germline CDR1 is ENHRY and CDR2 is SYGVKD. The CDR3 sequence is CAISTPGQGAYEQYF. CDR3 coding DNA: TGTGCCATCAGTACACCGGGACAGGGGGCCTACGAGCAGTACTTC.

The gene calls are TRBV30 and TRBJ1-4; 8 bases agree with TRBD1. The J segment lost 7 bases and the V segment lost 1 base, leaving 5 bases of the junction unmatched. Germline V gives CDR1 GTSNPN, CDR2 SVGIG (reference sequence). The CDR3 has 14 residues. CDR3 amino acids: CAWSARQGSEKLFF. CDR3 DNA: TGTGCCTGGAGTGCCCGACAGGGGAGTGAAAAACTGTTTTTT.

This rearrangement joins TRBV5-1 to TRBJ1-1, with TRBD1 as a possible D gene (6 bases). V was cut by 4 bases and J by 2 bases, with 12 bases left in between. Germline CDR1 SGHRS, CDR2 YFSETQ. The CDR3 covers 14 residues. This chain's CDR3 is CASSGPTGNTEAFF. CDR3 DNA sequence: TGCGCCAGCAGCGGGCCGACAGGAAACACTGAAGCTTTCTTT.

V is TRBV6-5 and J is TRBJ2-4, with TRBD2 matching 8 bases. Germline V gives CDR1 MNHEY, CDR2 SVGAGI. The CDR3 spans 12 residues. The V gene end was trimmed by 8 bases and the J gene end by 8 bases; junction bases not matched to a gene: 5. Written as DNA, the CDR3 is TGTGCCAGCTCCCCGGGGGGGTACATTCAGTACTTC. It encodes CASSPGGYIQYF.

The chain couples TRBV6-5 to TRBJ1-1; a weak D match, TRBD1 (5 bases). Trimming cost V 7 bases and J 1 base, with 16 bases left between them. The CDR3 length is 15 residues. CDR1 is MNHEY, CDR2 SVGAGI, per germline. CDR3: CASTLFDRGNTEAFF. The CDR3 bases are TGTGCCAGCACCCTATTCGACAGAGGGAACACTGAAGCTTTCTTT.

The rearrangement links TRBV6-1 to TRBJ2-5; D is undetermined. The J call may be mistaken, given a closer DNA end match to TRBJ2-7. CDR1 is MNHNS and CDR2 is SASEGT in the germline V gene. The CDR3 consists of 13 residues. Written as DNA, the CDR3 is TGTGCCAGCAGCTTCGGGTTTTTCTACGAGCAGTACTTC. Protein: CASSFGFFYEQYF.

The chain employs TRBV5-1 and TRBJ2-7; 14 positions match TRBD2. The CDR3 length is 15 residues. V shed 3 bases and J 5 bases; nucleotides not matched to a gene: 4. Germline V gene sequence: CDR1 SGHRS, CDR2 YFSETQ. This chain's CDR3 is CASSSGLAGVNEQYF. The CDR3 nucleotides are TGCGCCAGCAGCTCGGGACTAGCGGGAGTTAACGAGCAGTACTTC.

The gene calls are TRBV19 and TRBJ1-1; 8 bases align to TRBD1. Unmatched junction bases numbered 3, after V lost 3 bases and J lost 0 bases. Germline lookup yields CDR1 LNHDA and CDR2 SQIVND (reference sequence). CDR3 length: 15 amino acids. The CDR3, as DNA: TGTGCCAGTAGTATGGGGACAGGATTGAACACTGAAGCTTTCTTT. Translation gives CASSMGTGLNTEAFF.

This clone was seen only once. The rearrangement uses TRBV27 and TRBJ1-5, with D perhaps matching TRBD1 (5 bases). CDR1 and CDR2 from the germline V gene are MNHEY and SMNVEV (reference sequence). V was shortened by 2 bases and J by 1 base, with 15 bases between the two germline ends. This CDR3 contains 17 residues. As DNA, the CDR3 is TGTGCCAGCAGTTTAACGCCAGGGAGCGGGAGCAATCAGCCCCAGCATTTT. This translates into CASSLTPGSGSNQPQHF.

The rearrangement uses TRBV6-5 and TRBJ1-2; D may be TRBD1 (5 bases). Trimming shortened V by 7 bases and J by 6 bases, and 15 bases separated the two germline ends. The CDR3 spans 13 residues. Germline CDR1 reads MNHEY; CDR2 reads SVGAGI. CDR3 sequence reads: CASKGRERHGYTF. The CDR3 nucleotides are TGTGCCAGCAAAGGCAGGGAAAGGCATGGCTACACCTTC.

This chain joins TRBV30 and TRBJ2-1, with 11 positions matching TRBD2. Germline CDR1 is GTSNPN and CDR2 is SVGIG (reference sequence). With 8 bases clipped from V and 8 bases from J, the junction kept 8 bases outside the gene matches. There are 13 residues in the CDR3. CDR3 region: CARSSGGQYEQFF. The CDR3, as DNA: TGTGCCAGATCTAGCGGGGGGCAGTATGAGCAGTTCTTC.

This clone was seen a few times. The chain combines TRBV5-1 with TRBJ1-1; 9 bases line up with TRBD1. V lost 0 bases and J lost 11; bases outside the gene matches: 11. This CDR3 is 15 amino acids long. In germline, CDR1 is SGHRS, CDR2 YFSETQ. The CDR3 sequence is CASSLGTGVAKEAFF. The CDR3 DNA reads TGCGCCAGCAGCTTGGGGACAGGGGTGGCGAAGGAGGCTTTCTTT.

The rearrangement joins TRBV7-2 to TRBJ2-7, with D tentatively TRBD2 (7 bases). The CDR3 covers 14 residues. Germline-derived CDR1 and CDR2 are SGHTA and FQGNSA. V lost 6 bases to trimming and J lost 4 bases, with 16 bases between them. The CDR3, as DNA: TGTGCCAGCAGTTCCATAGGGAGGGGGTACGAGCAGTACTTC. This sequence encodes CASSSIGRGYEQYF.

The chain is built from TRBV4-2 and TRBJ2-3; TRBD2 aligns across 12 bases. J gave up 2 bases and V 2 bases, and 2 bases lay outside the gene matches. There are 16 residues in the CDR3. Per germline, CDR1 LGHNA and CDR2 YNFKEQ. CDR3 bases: TGTGCCAGCAGCCAATCTAGCGGGAGGGACACAGATACGCAGTATTTT. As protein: CASSQSSGRDTDTQYF.

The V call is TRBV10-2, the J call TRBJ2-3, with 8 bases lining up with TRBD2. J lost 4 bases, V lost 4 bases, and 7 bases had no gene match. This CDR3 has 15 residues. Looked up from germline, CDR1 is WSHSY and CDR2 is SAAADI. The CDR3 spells CASSGLSGRADTQYF. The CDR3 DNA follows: TGCGCCAGCAGTGGTCTCAGCGGGAGAGCAGATACGCAGTATTTT.

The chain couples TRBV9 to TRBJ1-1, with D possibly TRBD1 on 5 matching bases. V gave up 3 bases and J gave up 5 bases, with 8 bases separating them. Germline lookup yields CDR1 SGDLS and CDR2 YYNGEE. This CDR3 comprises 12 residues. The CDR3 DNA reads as TGTGCCAGCAGCGGTGACAGAACTGAAGCTTTCTTT. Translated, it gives CASSGDRTEAFF.